The 21 T cell receptor beta chains listed next were all sequenced from one sample in a study of T cell changes during pregnancy in multiple sclerosis. TCRdb's table, derived via immunoSEQ multiplex PCR, lists solely in-frame clones and lacks some. The sample consists of 100,000 or so clones, around 90% of them appearing once. Sequencing was performed on peripheral blood, taken in the second trimester of pregnancy. The source is a female donor with multiple sclerosis, enrolled in a pregnancy study.

This clone was detected only once. This chain uses TRBV5-4 with TRBJ1-2; 10 positions agree with TRBD1. The CDR3 is 15 amino acids. Germline V lookup: CDR1 SGHNT, CDR2 YYREEE (reference sequence). J lost 2 bases, V lost 4 bases, and 5 bases had no gene match. In DNA, the CDR3 is TGTGCCAGCAGCCCGGCGGGACAGGGGAACTATGGCTACACCTTC. Its protein is CASSPAGQGNYGYTF.

This chain connects TRBV19 to TRBJ2-7, with TRBD1 matching over 7 bases. V dropped 5 bases and J dropped 1; count of bases not matched to a gene: 5. This CDR3 contains 14 residues. CDR1 is LNHDA and CDR2 is SQIVND in the germline V gene (reference sequence). Here the CDR3 DNA reads TGTGCCAGTAGTTCGGGACAGCCATCCTACGAGCAGTACTTC. This encodes CASSSGQPSYEQYF.

V and J are TRBV28 and TRBJ1-4; D ambiguous. V was cut by 4 bases and J by 3 bases, with 12 bases left in between. The CDR3 loop spans 15 amino acids. Per the germline V gene, CDR1 is MDHEN and CDR2 is SYDVKM. CDR3 sequence (DNA): TGTGCCAGCAGTTCTACCGGGGAGCCTAATGAAAAACTGTTTTTT. It yields the protein CASSSTGEPNEKLFF.

The V and J genes are TRBV28 and TRBJ1-5; 7 nucleotides align to TRBD1. There are 16 residues in the CDR3. With 2 bases clipped from V and 4 bases from J, the junction kept 8 bases outside the gene matches. Looked up from germline, CDR1 is MDHEN and CDR2 is SYDVKM. CDR3 sequence (DNA): TGTGCCAGCAGTTTACAGACAGGGTTTGGAAATCAGCCCCAGCATTTT. This sequence encodes CASSLQTGFGNQPQHF. Drawing the rest from reference TRBV28 and TRBJ1-5, the complete variable domain is DVKVTQSSRYLVKRTGEKVFLECVQDMDHENMFWYRQDPGLGLRLIYFSYDVKMKEKGDIPEGYSVSREKKERFSLILESASTNQTSMYLCASSLQTGFGNQPQHFGDGTRLSIL.

Turning to this clone: Its ends do not fully match the called genes, so a read error is possible. This chain connects TRBV6-1 to TRBJ2-7, with TRBD1 as a possible D gene (7 bases). This CDR3 has 13 residues. Germline CDR1 MNHNS, CDR2 SASEGT. CDR3 in DNA: TGTGCCAGCAGTGAGGCACAGGGGACTTACTATAACTTC. Its protein is CASSEAQGTYYNF.

The J gene is TRBJ1-2, the V gene TRBV2, with D possibly being TRBD1 (6 bases). CDR1 SNHLY and CDR2 FYNNEI come from the germline V gene. V shed 9 bases and J shed 4 bases, with 12 bases lying between them. The CDR3 extends over 12 amino acids. The chain's CDR3 is CASKEGGYGYTF. The CDR3 DNA reads TGTGCCAGTAAGGAAGGGGGCTATGGCTACACCTTC. Supplemented by reference TRBV2 and TRBJ1-2, the full variable domain reads EPEVTQTPSHQVTQMGQEVILRCVPISNHLYFYWYRQILGQKVEFLVSFYNNEISEKSEIFDDQFSVERPDGSNFTLKIRSTKLEDSAMYFCASKEGGYGYTFGSGTRLTVV.

This chain connects TRBV15 to TRBJ2-6; unclear D gene. Trimming cost V 1 base and J 0 bases, with 4 bases left between them. The germline V gene has CDR1 LNHNV and CDR2 YYDKDF (reference sequence). The CDR3 is made up of 15 amino acids. The CDR3 reads CATSRVLSGANVLTF. CDR3 coding DNA: TGTGCCACCAGCAGAGTACTCTCTGGGGCCAACGTCCTGACTTTC.

The rearrangement joins TRBV28 to TRBJ2-7; tentative D call: TRBD1 (6 bases). CDR1 and CDR2 from the germline V gene are MDHEN and SYDVKM. The CDR3 totals 14 residues. V was clipped by 6 bases and J by 3 bases, with 15 bases between them. The CDR3 loop reads CASSLLRDNYEQYF. The CDR3 DNA sequence: TGTGCCAGCAGCCTTCTCCGGGACAACTACGAGCAGTACTTC.

The chain couples TRBV7-3 to TRBJ2-3; D not certain. Deletions cut 5 bases from V and 6 bases from J, with 12 bases between. CDR1 SGHTA and CDR2 FQGTGA come from the germline V gene. This CDR3 is built from 13 residues. The CDR3 sequence: CASSPQRFDTQYF. The CDR3 nucleotides read TGTGCCAGCAGCCCTCAGAGGTTTGATACGCAGTATTTT.

The chain recombines TRBV14 with TRBJ2-1; 7 bases map to TRBD1. CDR3 length equals 19 residues. Germline V gives CDR1 SGHDN, CDR2 FVKESK. V lost 0 bases, J lost 1 base, and 12 bases stayed unmatched. This chain's CDR3 is CASSQDNATGLRSYNEQFF. As DNA, the CDR3 is TGTGCCAGCAGCCAAGATAACGCGACAGGGCTTAGGTCCTACAATGAGCAGTTCTTC.

The chain employs TRBV10-1 and TRBJ1-1; unclear D gene. The CDR3 loop spans 13 amino acids. The V gene's germline CDR1 is WNHNN and CDR2 SYGVQD (reference sequence). Trimming took off 6 bases at V and 3 bases at J, with 11 bases between the two ends. The CDR3 protein is CASSNYRDTEAFF. The CDR3, as DNA: TGCGCCAGCAGCAATTATCGGGACACTGAAGCTTTCTTT.

In this sample, this clone turned up a few times. J is TRBJ1-1 and V is TRBV30; 7 bases match TRBD1. The germline CDR1 and CDR2 sequences are GTSNPN and SVGIG (reference sequence). Trimming at V came to 3 bases and at J to 3 bases, leaving 4 bases not matched to a gene. This CDR3 is 13 amino acids long. CDR3 region: CAWRGGSYTEAFF. In nucleotides, the CDR3 is TGTGCCTGGAGAGGGGGCTCGTACACTGAAGCTTTCTTT.

The genes are TRBV9 and TRBJ2-1; 7 nucleotides match TRBD1. V was clipped by 3 bases and J by 4 bases; unmatched bases: 7. This CDR3 has 15 residues. Germline assignment: CDR1 SGDLS and CDR2 YYNGEE. The CDR3 sequence is CASSAPGQLYNEQFF. CDR3 DNA sequence: TGTGCCAGCAGCGCCCCGGGACAGCTTTACAATGAGCAGTTCTTC. The entire variable domain, with the rest obtained from reference TRBV9 and TRBJ2-1, is as follows: DSGVTQTPKHLITATGQRVTLRCSPRSGDLSVYWYQQSLDQGLQFLIQYYNGEERAKGNILERFSAQQFPDLHSELNLSSLELGDSALYFCASSAPGQLYNEQFFGPGTRLTVL.

This chain uses TRBV19 with TRBJ1-1; tentatively, D is TRBD1 (6 bases). The germline gives CDR1 LNHDA, CDR2 SQIVND (reference sequence). V was pared by 11 bases and J by 1 base, with 14 bases between. The CDR3 has 13 amino acids. The CDR3 coding sequence is TGTGCCTCGGGGGGGCGTAAGAACACTGAAGCTTTCTTT. This encodes CASGGRKNTEAFF.

The gene calls are TRBV5-6 and TRBJ1-5, with D uncertain. CDR3 length equals 14 residues. The germline CDR1 and CDR2 sequences are SGHDT and YYEEEE. V shed 4 bases and J shed 3 bases, with 11 bases lying between them. This CDR3 is CASSPFGVNQPQHF. In nucleotides, the CDR3 is TGTGCCAGCAGCCCATTCGGGGTCAATCAGCCCCAGCATTTT.

The CDR3 sequence is CASSQGRTHYNEQFF. In nucleotides, the CDR3 is TGTGCCAGCAGCCAGGGTCGGACACATTACAATGAGCAGTTCTTC. The V gene is TRBV28, the J gene TRBJ2-1; maybe TRBD1 (5 bases). Trimming shortened V by 6 bases and J by 4 bases, and 16 bases separated the two germline ends. Looked up from germline, CDR1 is MDHEN and CDR2 is SYDVKM. The CDR3 is made up of 15 amino acids.

As concerns this clone: At one boundary the junction diverges from the germline segment, which might be a read error. The sample contains more than one DNA sequence encoding this CDR3. This sequence joins TRBV13 and TRBJ2-7; 9 bases align to TRBD2. The CDR3 has 15 amino acids. Germline assignment: CDR1 PRHDT and CDR2 FYEKMQ (reference sequence). DNA for the CDR3: TGCGCCAGCAGCCCCCGACTAGCGGACCAGTACGAGCAGTACTTC. Protein sequence: CASSPRLADQYEQYF.

J is TRBJ2-3 and V is TRBV6-1; 12 nucleotides match TRBD2. This CDR3 comprises 14 residues. Trimming took 10 bases from V and 6 from J; bases not matched to a gene: 8. The germline V gene has CDR1 MNHNS and CDR2 SASEGT. The CDR3 region has the DNA TGTGCCACTTCAGGGACTAGCGGGCTGGATACGCAGTATTTT. Protein product: CATSGTSGLDTQYF.

The J gene is TRBJ1-2, the V gene TRBV5-4, with D tentatively TRBD1 (6 bases). CDR3 length equals 15 residues. CDR1 is SGHNT, CDR2 YYREEE, per germline (reference sequence). Trimming removed 4 bases at V and 2 bases at J, with 15 bases between. The CDR3 nucleotides read TGTGCCAGCAGCGGGGGACTACAGGGCAACTATGGCTACACCTTC. Encoded protein: CASSGGLQGNYGYTF.

J is TRBJ2-7 and V is TRBV10-3, with D unclear. Germline lookup yields CDR1 ENHRY and CDR2 SYGVKD. Trimming removed 3 bases at V and 4 bases at J, with 4 bases between. The CDR3 is 11 amino acids. The CDR3 region is CAISDRYEQYF. CDR3 in DNA: TGTGCCATCAGTGACAGGTACGAGCAGTACTTC.

This rearrangement joins TRBV18 to TRBJ2-3, with 8 bases identical to TRBD1. The CDR3 spans 15 residues. CDR1 KGHSH and CDR2 LQKENI come from the germline V gene. With V trimmed by 3 bases and J by 5 bases, 7 bases remained unmatched. As DNA, the CDR3 is TGTGCCAGCTCACCCGGACAGGGAAGAGGAGATACGCAGTATTTT. This sequence encodes CASSPGQGRGDTQYF.